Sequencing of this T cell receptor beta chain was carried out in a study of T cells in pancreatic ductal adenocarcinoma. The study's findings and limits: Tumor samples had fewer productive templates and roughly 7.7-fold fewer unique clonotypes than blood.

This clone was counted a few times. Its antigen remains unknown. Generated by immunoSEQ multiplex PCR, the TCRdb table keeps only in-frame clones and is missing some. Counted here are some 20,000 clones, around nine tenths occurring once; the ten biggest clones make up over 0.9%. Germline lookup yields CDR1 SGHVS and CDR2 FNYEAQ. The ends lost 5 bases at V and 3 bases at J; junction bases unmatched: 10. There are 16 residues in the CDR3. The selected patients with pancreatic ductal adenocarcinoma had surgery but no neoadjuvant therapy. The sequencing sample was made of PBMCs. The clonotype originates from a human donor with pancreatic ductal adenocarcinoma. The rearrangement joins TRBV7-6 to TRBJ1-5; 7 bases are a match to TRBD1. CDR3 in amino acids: CASSNSQGVANQPQHF. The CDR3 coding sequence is TGTGCCAGCAGCAATTCGCAGGGGGTGGCCAATCAGCCCCAGCATTTT.